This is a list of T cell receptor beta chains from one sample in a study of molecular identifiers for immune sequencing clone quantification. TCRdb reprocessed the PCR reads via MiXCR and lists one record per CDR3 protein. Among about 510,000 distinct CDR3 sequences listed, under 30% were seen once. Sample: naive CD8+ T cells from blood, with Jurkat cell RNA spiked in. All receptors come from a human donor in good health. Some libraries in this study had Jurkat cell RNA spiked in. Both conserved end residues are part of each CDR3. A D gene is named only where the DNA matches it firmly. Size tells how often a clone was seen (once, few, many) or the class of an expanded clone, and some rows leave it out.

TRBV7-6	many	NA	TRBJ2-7	TGTGCCAGCAGCCCTCATCAGGGGTCGTACGAGCAGTACTTC	CASSPHQGSYEQYF
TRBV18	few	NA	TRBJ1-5	TGTGCCAGCTCAATAACCGACACGAATAGCAATCAGCCCCAGCATTTT	CASSITDTNSNQPQHF
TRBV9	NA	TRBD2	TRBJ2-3	TGTGCCACCCACCTACGGGGAGCCCCGTCGGGAGGGCCCAAAGATACGCAGTATTTT	CATHLRGAPSGGPKDTQYF
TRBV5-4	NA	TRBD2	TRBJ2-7	TGTGCCAGCAGCTTGTCCGGACTAGCCTACGAGCAGTACTTC	CASSLSGLAYEQYF
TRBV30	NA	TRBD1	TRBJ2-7	TGTGCCTGGAGAAGAAAAGGGACAGGGAAAGGCTACGAGCAGTACTTC	CAWRRKGTGKGYEQYF
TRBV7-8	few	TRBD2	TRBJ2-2	TGTGCCAGCAGCTTAAATCCTACTAGCGGGGGGCCAACCGGGGAGCTGTTTTTT	CASSLNPTSGGPTGELFF
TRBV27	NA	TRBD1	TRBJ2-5	TGTGCCAGCAGGGGGACAGGGGCGTTCGGGGAGACCCAGTACTTC	CASRGTGAFGETQYF
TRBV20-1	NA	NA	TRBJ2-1	TGCAGTGTCGAGTACTCCTACAATGAGCAGTTCTTC	CSVEYSYNEQFF
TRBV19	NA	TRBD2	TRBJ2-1	TGTGCCAGTAAGAGACTAGCGGGTTACAATGAGCAGTTCTTC	CASKRLAGYNEQFF
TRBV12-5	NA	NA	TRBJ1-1	TGTGCTAGTGGTTTGGTACTAGGAAAGGGAGTAGGGACTAACACTGAAGCTTTCTTT	CASGLVLGKGVGTNTEAFF
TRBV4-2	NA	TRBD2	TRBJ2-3	TGTGCCAGCAGCCAAGATACTCCCGCGGGAGCCCCAGATACGCAGTATTTT	CASSQDTPAGAPDTQYF
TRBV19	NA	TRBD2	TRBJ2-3	TGTGCCAGTAGTATGGTCGCTAGCGGACAATATAGCACAGATACGCAGTATTTT	CASSMVASGQYSTDTQYF
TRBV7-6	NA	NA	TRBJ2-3	TGTGCCAGCAGCTTAGTTCCGGGGCACACAGATACGCAGTATTTT	CASSLVPGHTDTQYF
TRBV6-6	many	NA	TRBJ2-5	TGTGCCAGCAGTTCATACGGACCCGACCAAGAGACCCAGTACTTC	CASSSYGPDQETQYF
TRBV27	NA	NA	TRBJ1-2	TGTGCCAGCAGTTTACGTGGGAATACCCATGGCTACACCTTC	CASSLRGNTHGYTF
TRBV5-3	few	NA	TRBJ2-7	TGTGCCGTCTCCGACAGTCCAACCTACGAGCAGTACTTC	CAVSDSPTYEQYF
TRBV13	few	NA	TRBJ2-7	TGTGCCAGCAGCGGTGGGGGGGGGCCCGGCTCCTACGAGCAGTACTTC	CASSGGGGPGSYEQYF
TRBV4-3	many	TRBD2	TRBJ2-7	TGCGCCAGCAGCCAAGCGGCGGGAGGTACCTACGAGCAGTACTTC	CASSQAAGGTYEQYF
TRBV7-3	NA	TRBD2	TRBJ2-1	TGTGCCAGCAGCTTAATCGGGCGGGAGGGCCATCTTCCCTACAATGAGCAGTTCTTC	CASSLIGREGHLPYNEQFF
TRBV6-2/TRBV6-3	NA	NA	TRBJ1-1	TGTGCCAGCAGTTACCGGGATGGTGAGGGCGTAGAAGCTTTCTTT	CASSYRDGEGVEAFF
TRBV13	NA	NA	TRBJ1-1	TGTGCCAGCAGCCCCCTGGGTATGGAGGTGAACACTGAAGCTTTCTTT	CASSPLGMEVNTEAFF
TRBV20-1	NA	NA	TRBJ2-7	TGCAGTGCTAGGTCAGGGGCGAGAGGATCCTACGAGCAGTACTTC	CSARSGARGSYEQYF
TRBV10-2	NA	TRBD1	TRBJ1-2	TGCGCCAGCAGTGGACAGGGGACTACTAACTATGGCTACACCTTC	CASSGQGTTNYGYTF
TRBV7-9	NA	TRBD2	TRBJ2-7	TGTGCCAGCAACCTAGGGACTAGCGGGACCATCTCCTACGAGCAGTACTTC	CASNLGTSGTISYEQYF
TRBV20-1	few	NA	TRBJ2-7	TGCAGTGCTACCTCGGGGCTAGCGAATAAATACGAGCAGTACTTC	CSATSGLANKYEQYF
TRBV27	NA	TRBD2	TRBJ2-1	TGTGCCAGCAGGCCAGGACTAGCGGGAGGATTTGAGCAGTTCTTC	CASRPGLAGGFEQFF
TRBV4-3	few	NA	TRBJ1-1	TGCGCCAGCAGCCAAGATGTTTTAGGGCAGAGTGAAGCTTTCTTT	CASSQDVLGQSEAFF
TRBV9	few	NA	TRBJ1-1	TGTGCCAGCAGCGTAGGCGGTGGCTTGACTGAAGCTTTCTTT	CASSVGGGLTEAFF
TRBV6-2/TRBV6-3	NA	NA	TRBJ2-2	TGTGCCAGCCTGGAGCAGGAGATCAACACCGGGGAGCTGTTTTTT	CASLEQEINTGELFF
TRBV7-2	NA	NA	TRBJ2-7	TGTGCCAGCAGCTTGTGGGGGCGCCCTACCTACGAGCAGTACTTC	CASSLWGRPTYEQYF
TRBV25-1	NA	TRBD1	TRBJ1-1	TGTGCCAGCAGTCAGACAGGGCATAGCACTGAAGCTTTCTTT	CASSQTGHSTEAFF
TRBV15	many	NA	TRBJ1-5	TGTGCCACCAGCAGAGATCGGGGAAATCAGCCCCAGCATTTT	CATSRDRGNQPQHF
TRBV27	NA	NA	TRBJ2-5	TGTGCCAGCAAGGAGGGGGGCATGCAAGAGACCCAGTACTTC	CASKEGGMQETQYF
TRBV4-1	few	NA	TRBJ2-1	TGCGCCAGCAGCCCCCAGACAGGTAGCTCCTACAATGAGCAGTTCTTC	CASSPQTGSSYNEQFF
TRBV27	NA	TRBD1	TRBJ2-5	TGTGCCAGCAGTTTCACAGGGGATCAAGAGACCCAGTACTTC	CASSFTGDQETQYF
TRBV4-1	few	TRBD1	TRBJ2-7	TGCGCCAGCAGCCAAGCAGGGTTACCCGGGACAGGGTACGAGCAGTACTTC	CASSQAGLPGTGYEQYF
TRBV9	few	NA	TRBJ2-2	TGTGCCAGCAGCGTAGTAGGGGGGCTTGGAACCGGGGAGCTGTTTTTT	CASSVVGGLGTGELFF
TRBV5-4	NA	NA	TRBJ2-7	TGTGCCAGCAACTCCGACAGACAGTTCCCCGAGCAGTACTTC	CASNSDRQFPEQYF
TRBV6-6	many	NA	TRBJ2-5	TGTGCCAGCAGTTACCCTAAAGAGACCCAGTACTTC	CASSYPKETQYF
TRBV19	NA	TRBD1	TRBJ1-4	TGTGCCAGTAGTATGCCGGGACAGGCGATTAATGAAAAACTGTTTTTT	CASSMPGQAINEKLFF
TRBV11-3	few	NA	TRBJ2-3	TGTGCCAGCAGCGCCCGAAGTAGCACAGATACGCAGTATTTT	CASSARSSTDTQYF
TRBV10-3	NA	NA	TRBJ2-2	TGTGCCATCACCCGGGGAGACTCCTGGAGCGGGGAGCTGTTTTTT	CAITRGDSWSGELFF
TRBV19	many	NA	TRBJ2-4	TGTGCCAGTAGTATGGGCTCTAGCGATGTAGCCAAAAACATTCAGTACTTC	CASSMGSSDVAKNIQYF
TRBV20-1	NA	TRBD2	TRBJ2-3	TGCAGTGCCCACCCCGGCCCTAGCGGGGGGGCTGACGCAGATACGCAGTATTTT	CSAHPGPSGGADADTQYF
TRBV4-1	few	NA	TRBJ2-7	TGCGCCAGCAGCCAAGACGGGATTCTGTGGTACTTC	CASSQDGILWYF
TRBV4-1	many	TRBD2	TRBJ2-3	TGCGCCAGCAGCCAAGATTCGGCTAGCGGGGTGACAGATACGCAGTATTTT	CASSQDSASGVTDTQYF
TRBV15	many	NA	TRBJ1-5	TGTGCCACCAGCAGAGATTTGTCGGGGGTTCAGCCCCAGCATTTT	CATSRDLSGVQPQHF